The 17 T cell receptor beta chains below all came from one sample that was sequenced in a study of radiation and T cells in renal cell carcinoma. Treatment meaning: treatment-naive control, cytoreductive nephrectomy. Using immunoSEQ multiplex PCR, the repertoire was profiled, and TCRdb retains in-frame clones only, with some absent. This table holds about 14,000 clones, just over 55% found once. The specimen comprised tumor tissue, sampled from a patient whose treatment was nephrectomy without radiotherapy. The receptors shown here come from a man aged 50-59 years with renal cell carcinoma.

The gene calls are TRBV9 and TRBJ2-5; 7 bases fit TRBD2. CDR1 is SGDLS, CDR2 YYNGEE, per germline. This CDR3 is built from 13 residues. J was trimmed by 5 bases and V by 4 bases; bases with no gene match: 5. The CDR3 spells CASSLSRGETQYF. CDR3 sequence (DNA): TGTGCCAGCAGCCTGTCGCGGGGGGAGACCCAGTACTTC.

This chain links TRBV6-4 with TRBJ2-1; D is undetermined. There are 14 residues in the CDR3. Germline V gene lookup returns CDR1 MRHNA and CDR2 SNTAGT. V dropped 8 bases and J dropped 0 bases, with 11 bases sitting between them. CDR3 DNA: TGTGCCAGCCCCCTCACTCTCTCCTACAATGAGCAGTTCTTC. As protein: CASPLTLSYNEQFF.

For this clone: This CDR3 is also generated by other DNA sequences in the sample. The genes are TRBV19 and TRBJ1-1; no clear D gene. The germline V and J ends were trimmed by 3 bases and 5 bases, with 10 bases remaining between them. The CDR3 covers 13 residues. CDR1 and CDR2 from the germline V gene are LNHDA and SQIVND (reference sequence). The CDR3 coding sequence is TGTGCCAGTAGTATCGGGGAAGGGACTGAAGCTTTCTTT. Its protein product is CASSIGEGTEAFF.

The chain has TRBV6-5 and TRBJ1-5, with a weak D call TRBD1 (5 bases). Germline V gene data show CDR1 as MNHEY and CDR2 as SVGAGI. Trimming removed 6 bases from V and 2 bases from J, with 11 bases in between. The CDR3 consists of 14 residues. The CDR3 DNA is TGTGCCAGCAGCGGCGACAGCGGCAATCAGCCCCAGCATTTT. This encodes CASSGDSGNQPQHF.

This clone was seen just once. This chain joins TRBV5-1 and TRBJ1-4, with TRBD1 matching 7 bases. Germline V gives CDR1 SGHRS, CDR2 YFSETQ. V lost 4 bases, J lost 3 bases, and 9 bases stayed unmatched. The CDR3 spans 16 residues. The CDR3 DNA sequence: TGCGCCAGCAGCCCCGGCCCAGGGGGGGCTAATGAAAAACTGTTTTTT. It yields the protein CASSPGPGGANEKLFF.

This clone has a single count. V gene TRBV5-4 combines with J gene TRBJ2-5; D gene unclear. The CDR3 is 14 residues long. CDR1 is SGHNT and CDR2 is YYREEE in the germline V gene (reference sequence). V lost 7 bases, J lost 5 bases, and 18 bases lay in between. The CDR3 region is CASRELPRLETQYF. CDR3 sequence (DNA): TGTGCCAGCCGAGAATTACCCCGGCTGGAGACCCAGTACTTC.

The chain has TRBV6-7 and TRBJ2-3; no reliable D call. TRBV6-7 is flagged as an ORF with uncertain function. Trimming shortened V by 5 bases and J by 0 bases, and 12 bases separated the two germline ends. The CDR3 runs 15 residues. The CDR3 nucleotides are TGTGCCAGCAGTCTGACACCAGTAAGCACAGATACGCAGTATTTT. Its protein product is CASSLTPVSTDTQYF.

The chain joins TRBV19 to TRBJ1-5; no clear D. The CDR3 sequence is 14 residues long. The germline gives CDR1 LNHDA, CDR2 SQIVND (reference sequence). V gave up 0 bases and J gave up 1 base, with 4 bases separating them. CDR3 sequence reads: CASSIDGSNQPQHF. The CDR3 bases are TGTGCCAGTAGTATAGACGGGAGCAATCAGCCCCAGCATTTT.

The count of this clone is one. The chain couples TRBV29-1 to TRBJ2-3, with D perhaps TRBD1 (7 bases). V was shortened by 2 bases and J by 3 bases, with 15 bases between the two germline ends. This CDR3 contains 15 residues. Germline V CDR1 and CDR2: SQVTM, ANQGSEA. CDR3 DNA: TGCAGCGTTGAACCGTGGGCAGGGGGGACAGATACGCAGTATTTT. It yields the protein CSVEPWAGGTDTQYF.

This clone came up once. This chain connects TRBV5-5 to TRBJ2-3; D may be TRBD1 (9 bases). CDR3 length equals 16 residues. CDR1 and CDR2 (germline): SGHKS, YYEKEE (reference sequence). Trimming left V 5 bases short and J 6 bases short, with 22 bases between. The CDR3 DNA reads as TGTGCCAGCAGTCCGGGAGATAGCGGGACAGGGGATACGCAGTATTTT. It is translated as CASSPGDSGTGDTQYF.

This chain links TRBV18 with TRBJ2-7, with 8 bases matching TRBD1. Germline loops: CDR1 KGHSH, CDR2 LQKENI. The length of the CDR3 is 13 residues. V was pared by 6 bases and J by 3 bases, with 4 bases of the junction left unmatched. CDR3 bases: TGTGCCAGCTCGACAGGGGCAGACTACGAGCAGTACTTC. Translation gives CASSTGADYEQYF.

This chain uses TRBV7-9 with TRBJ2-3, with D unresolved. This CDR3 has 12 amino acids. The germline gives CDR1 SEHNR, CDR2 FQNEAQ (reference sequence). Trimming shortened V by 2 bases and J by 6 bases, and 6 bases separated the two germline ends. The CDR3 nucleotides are TGTGCCAGCAGCTTACAAGAGGATACGCAGTATTTT. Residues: CASSLQEDTQYF.

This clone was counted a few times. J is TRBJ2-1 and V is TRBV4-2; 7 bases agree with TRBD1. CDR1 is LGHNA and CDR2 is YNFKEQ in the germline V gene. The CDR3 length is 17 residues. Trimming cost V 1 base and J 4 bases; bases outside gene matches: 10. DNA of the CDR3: TGTGCCAGCAGCCAAGGGATACCTGACAGGGTTTACAATGAGCAGTTCTTC. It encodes CASSQGIPDRVYNEQFF.

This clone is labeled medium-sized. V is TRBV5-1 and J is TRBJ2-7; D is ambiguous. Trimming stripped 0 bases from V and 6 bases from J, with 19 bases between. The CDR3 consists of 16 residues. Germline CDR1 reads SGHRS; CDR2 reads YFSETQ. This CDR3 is CASSLGGQTQAREQYF. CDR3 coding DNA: TGCGCCAGCAGCTTGGGAGGTCAGACGCAAGCTCGCGAGCAGTACTTC.

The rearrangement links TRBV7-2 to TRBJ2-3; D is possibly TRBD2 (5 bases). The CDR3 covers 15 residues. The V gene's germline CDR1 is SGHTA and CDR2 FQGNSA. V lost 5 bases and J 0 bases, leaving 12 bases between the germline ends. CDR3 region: CASSPRRASTDTQYF. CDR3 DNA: TGTGCCAGCAGCCCCAGGCGGGCTAGCACAGATACGCAGTATTTT.

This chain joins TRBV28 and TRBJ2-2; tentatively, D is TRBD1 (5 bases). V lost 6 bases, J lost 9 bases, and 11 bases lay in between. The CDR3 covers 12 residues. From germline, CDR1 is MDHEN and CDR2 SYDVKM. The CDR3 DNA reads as TGTGCCAGCAGCCCGCAGGGCCGGGAGCTGTTTTTT. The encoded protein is CASSPQGRELFF.

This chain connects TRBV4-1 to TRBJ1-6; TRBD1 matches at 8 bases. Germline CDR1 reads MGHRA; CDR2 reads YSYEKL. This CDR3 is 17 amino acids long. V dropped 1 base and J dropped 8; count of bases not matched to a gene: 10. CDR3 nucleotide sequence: TGCGCCAGCAGCCAAGCGGTCGGACAGGGAATATATTCACCCCTCCACTTT. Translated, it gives CASSQAVGQGIYSPLHF.